This T cell receptor beta chain was captured in a study of blood T cell repertoires in COVID-19. The wider study: Sources were T cells, B-cell-depleted T cells, or PBMCs; the material itself was cDNA or gDNA.

The V end lost 3 bases, the J end lost 4 bases, and 9 bases lay between the germline ends. CDR1 and CDR2 (germline): MNHNS, SASEGT. This CDR3 is 14 amino acids long. Using immunoSEQ multiplex PCR, the repertoire was profiled, and TCRdb retains in-frame clones only, with some absent. This sample has approximately 180,000 clones, with around 85% found just once. In this sample, this clone turned up once. Among Cohort 3 donors, those recovered had two negative PCRs, clearance, or symptom resolution. This clonotype originated in a man in his forties who had recovered from COVID-19. Source material: PBMCs or T cells enriched from blood (not recorded which). The chain uses TRBV6-1 and TRBJ1-4; D is unresolved. In nucleotides, the CDR3 is TGTGCCAGCAGTGATCGGGGTATTAATGAAAAACTGTTTTTT. Translated: CASSDRGINEKLFF.